The clone carrying this TCR beta chain was observed a handful of times. This sample was included in a study of response to subunit inactivated influenza vaccine. Germline trimming cut 5 bases from V and 5 bases from J; bases unmatched to any gene: 7. Germline V gene sequence: CDR1 KGHSH, CDR2 LQKENI. The CDR3 has 14 amino acids. In TCRdb, the RT-PCR reads were re-called with MiXCR into one record per CDR3 protein. Of under 950,000 distinct CDR3 sequences listed, approximately 21% are singletons. The V gene is TRBV18, the J gene TRBJ2-7, with 9 bases lining up with TRBD1. This sequence originates from a man in his fifties or sixties who received an inactivated influenza vaccine. The material sequenced was PBMCs from blood, taken 5 to 6 days after vaccination. The CDR3 DNA follows: TGTGCCAGCTCAGTCGGGACAGGGACCAACGAGCAGTACTTC. Its translation is CASSVGTGTNEQYF.